A selection of T cell receptor beta chains follows, all from one sample in a study of blood T cell repertoires in COVID-19. Sequenced by immunoSEQ multiplex PCR; TCRdb stores in-frame clones only, minus some. The sample lists more than 100,000 clones; 88% were seen once. Sequencing was carried out using peripheral blood. All receptors come from a human donor in a cohort sampled during active COVID-19. The CDR3 runs from the conserved cysteine through the conserved F or W. Fields, in order: J gene, clone size, V gene, D gene, CDR3 DNA, CDR3 protein. A D gene is named only where the DNA matches it firmly. Some rows mark clone size as missing; the rest say once, few, many or name a class of expanded clone.

j_gene: TRBJ1-5
abundance: NA
v_gene: TRBV2
d_gene: NA
CDR3nt: TGTGCCAGCAGTGAAATGTATAGCAATCAGCCCCAGCATTTT
CDR3aa: CASSEMYSNQPQHF

j_gene: TRBJ2-3
abundance: NA
v_gene: TRBV9
d_gene: TRBD1
CDR3nt: TGTGCCAGCAGCACACGACAGGGGCTCACAGATACGCAGTATTTT
CDR3aa: CASSTRQGLTDTQYF

j_gene: TRBJ2-5
abundance: NA
v_gene: TRBV7-9
d_gene: TRBD1
CDR3nt: TGTGCCAGCAGCTTAGTGGGTCAGGGGGCATTCGAGACCCAGTACTTC
CDR3aa: CASSLVGQGAFETQYF

j_gene: TRBJ2-1
abundance: NA
v_gene: TRBV24-1
d_gene: TRBD1
CDR3nt: TGTGCCACCAGTGCCAGGACAGGGGACTACAATGAGCAGTTCTTC
CDR3aa: CATSARTGDYNEQFF

j_gene: TRBJ1-2
abundance: once
v_gene: TRBV29-1
d_gene: NA
CDR3nt: TGCAGCGTTGGAGTGCTCTATGGCTACACCTTC
CDR3aa: CSVGVLYGYTF

j_gene: TRBJ2-7
abundance: NA
v_gene: TRBV18
d_gene: NA
CDR3nt: TGTGCCAGCTCACCCGGGGGAATCTCCGAGCAGTACTTC
CDR3aa: CASSPGGISEQYF

j_gene: TRBJ2-7
abundance: NA
v_gene: TRBV19
d_gene: TRBD1
CDR3nt: TGTGCCAGTAGTCAAACGGGACAGGGTCTCGAGCAGTACTTC
CDR3aa: CASSQTGQGLEQYF

j_gene: TRBJ2-6
abundance: NA
v_gene: TRBV5-1
d_gene: NA
CDR3nt: TGCGCCAGCAGCTTACCGGGGTCAGGGGCCAACGTCCTGACTTTC
CDR3aa: CASSLPGSGANVLTF

j_gene: TRBJ1-3
abundance: few
v_gene: TRBV2
d_gene: NA
CDR3nt: TGTGCCAGCACTAGGGATCAGACAGGCGGAAACACCATATATTTT
CDR3aa: CASTRDQTGGNTIYF

j_gene: TRBJ2-7
abundance: NA
v_gene: TRBV23-1
d_gene: TRBD1
CDR3nt: TGCGCCAGCAGTCAATTCCCGGGACAGGGGGCGCGAAACGACTACGAGCAGTACTTC
CDR3aa: CASSQFPGQGARNDYEQYF

j_gene: TRBJ2-3
abundance: NA
v_gene: TRBV6-5
d_gene: NA
CDR3nt: TGTGCCAGCAGACTACAGGGATACACAGATACGCAGTATTTT
CDR3aa: CASRLQGYTDTQYF

j_gene: TRBJ2-5
abundance: NA
v_gene: TRBV7-2
d_gene: TRBD2
CDR3nt: TGTGCCAGCAGCGCCGCCGGGACTAGCGGGGGACGGAAAGAGACCCAGTACTTC
CDR3aa: CASSAAGTSGGRKETQYF

j_gene: TRBJ1-2
abundance: NA
v_gene: TRBV6-6
d_gene: TRBD1
CDR3nt: TGTGCCAGCAGTTACTCTCAGGGCAGGGGGCGGGATGGCTACACCTTC
CDR3aa: CASSYSQGRGRDGYTF

j_gene: TRBJ2-2
abundance: NA
v_gene: TRBV3-1/TRBV3-2
d_gene: NA
CDR3nt: TGTGCCAGCAGCCACACCCTTCTACAAAGGGGTAACACCGGGGAGCTGTTTTTT
CDR3aa: CASSHTLLQRGNTGELFF

j_gene: TRBJ1-2
abundance: NA
v_gene: TRBV6-5
d_gene: TRBD1
CDR3nt: TGTGCCAGCAGTTACGATACAGGGGACTATGGCTACACCTTC
CDR3aa: CASSYDTGDYGYTF

j_gene: TRBJ2-7
abundance: NA
v_gene: TRBV3-1/TRBV3-2
d_gene: NA
CDR3nt: TGTGCCAGCAGCCCCATGGGCAGTTCCTACGAGCAGTACTTC
CDR3aa: CASSPMGSSYEQYF

j_gene: TRBJ2-5
abundance: NA
v_gene: TRBV5-1
d_gene: TRBD2
CDR3nt: TGCGCCAGCAGCTTGGTGACGGGAGGGCCTGAGGAGACCCAGTACTTC
CDR3aa: CASSLVTGGPEETQYF

j_gene: TRBJ1-1
abundance: once
v_gene: TRBV19
d_gene: NA
CDR3nt: TGTGCCAGTAGTACGGCAGGGGCGTCCACTGAAGCTTTCTTT
CDR3aa: CASSTAGASTEAFF

j_gene: TRBJ2-7
abundance: NA
v_gene: TRBV6-5
d_gene: NA
CDR3nt: TGTGCCAGCAGCAACTCGGTCGGGGAGCAGTACTTC
CDR3aa: CASSNSVGEQYF

j_gene: TRBJ2-5
abundance: NA
v_gene: TRBV28
d_gene: NA
CDR3nt: TGTGCCAGCAGTGAACCGGGCCCCCCAGGGGCCCAAGAGACCCAGTACTTC
CDR3aa: CASSEPGPPGAQETQYF

j_gene: TRBJ2-3
abundance: few
v_gene: TRBV6-5
d_gene: NA
CDR3nt: TGTGCCAGCACCCAGGGGATCGGAGCAGATACGCAGTATTTT
CDR3aa: CASTQGIGADTQYF

j_gene: TRBJ1-1
abundance: NA
v_gene: TRBV19
d_gene: TRBD1
CDR3nt: TGTGCCAGTAGCCCCCTCGGACAGGGGGCGGGTACTGAAGCTTTCTTT
CDR3aa: CASSPLGQGAGTEAFF

j_gene: TRBJ2-5
abundance: NA
v_gene: TRBV25-1
d_gene: NA
CDR3nt: TGTGCCAGCAGTGAAGGTGGCCGTACGACACCGGTCGGGGCCCAGTACTTC
CDR3aa: CASSEGGRTTPVGAQYF

j_gene: TRBJ2-6
abundance: NA
v_gene: TRBV27
d_gene: NA
CDR3nt: TGTGCCAGCAAACAGAGCTCTGGGGCCAACGTCCTGACTTTC
CDR3aa: CASKQSSGANVLTF

j_gene: TRBJ1-6
abundance: NA
v_gene: TRBV18
d_gene: NA
CDR3nt: TGTGCCAGCTCACTCTTTATCGGGGGTGATTCACCCCTCCACTTT
CDR3aa: CASSLFIGGDSPLHF

j_gene: TRBJ2-7
abundance: NA
v_gene: TRBV11-1
d_gene: TRBD1
CDR3nt: TGTGCCAGCCGAACAGGGGGCAGCTCCTACGAGCAGTACTTC
CDR3aa: CASRTGGSSYEQYF

j_gene: TRBJ2-2
abundance: NA
v_gene: TRBV19
d_gene: NA
CDR3nt: TGTGCCAGTAGTACCCCCGCGCGTCTAACTGGGGAGCTGTTTTTT
CDR3aa: CASSTPARLTGELFF

j_gene: TRBJ1-2
abundance: NA
v_gene: TRBV3-1/TRBV3-2
d_gene: NA
CDR3nt: TGTGCCAGCAGCCAGGGTGACAGTCCCGTTAACTATGGCTACACCTTC
CDR3aa: CASSQGDSPVNYGYTF

j_gene: TRBJ2-4
abundance: NA
v_gene: TRBV24-1
d_gene: TRBD2
CDR3nt: TGTGCCACCAGTGATACCGGACTAGCGGGAGCTGGCGGAAACATTCAGTACTTC
CDR3aa: CATSDTGLAGAGGNIQYF

j_gene: TRBJ1-1
abundance: NA
v_gene: TRBV6-5
d_gene: NA
CDR3nt: TGTGCCAGCAGTTACGCCAGGTTGAACACTGAAGCTTTCTTT
CDR3aa: CASSYARLNTEAFF

j_gene: TRBJ1-6
abundance: NA
v_gene: TRBV19
d_gene: NA
CDR3nt: TGTGCCAGTAGTTCGGGGTACAGCACTAATTCACCCCTCCACTTT
CDR3aa: CASSSGYSTNSPLHF

j_gene: TRBJ1-6
abundance: NA
v_gene: TRBV30
d_gene: TRBD1
CDR3nt: TGTATCCGGACAGGGAATCAGTCACCCCTCCACTTT
CDR3aa: CIRTGNQSPLHF

j_gene: TRBJ2-2
abundance: NA
v_gene: TRBV9
d_gene: TRBD1
CDR3nt: TGTGCCAGCAGCGTCCCCAGACAGGGGGCCCCCGGGGAGCTGTTTTTT
CDR3aa: CASSVPRQGAPGELFF

j_gene: TRBJ1-6
abundance: NA
v_gene: TRBV4-2
d_gene: NA
CDR3nt: TGTGCCAGCAGCCAAGAACGGGGGGCTGGGTATTCACCCCTCCACTTT
CDR3aa: CASSQERGAGYSPLHF

j_gene: TRBJ1-1
abundance: NA
v_gene: TRBV3-1/TRBV3-2
d_gene: TRBD1
CDR3nt: TGTGCCAGCAGCCAGGGAGACAGGGGGCAAGCTTTCTTT
CDR3aa: CASSQGDRGQAFF

j_gene: TRBJ2-1
abundance: once
v_gene: TRBV6-5
d_gene: TRBD2
CDR3nt: TGTGCCAGCAGTTCCATCAGCGGGGGGGCCAACAATGAGCAGTTCTTC
CDR3aa: CASSSISGGANNEQFF

j_gene: TRBJ2-7
abundance: NA
v_gene: TRBV9
d_gene: NA
CDR3nt: TGTGCCAGCAGCCCCTTTGGAGCTAACTACGAGCAGTACTTC
CDR3aa: CASSPFGANYEQYF

j_gene: TRBJ2-3
abundance: few
v_gene: TRBV9
d_gene: NA
CDR3nt: TGTGCCAGCAGCGTAGTGGGGACTGTTGGAGATACGCAGTATTTT
CDR3aa: CASSVVGTVGDTQYF

j_gene: TRBJ2-7
abundance: NA
v_gene: TRBV2
d_gene: NA
CDR3nt: TGTGCCAGCAGAGTTGAGGGCACCCCCTACGAGCAGTACTTC
CDR3aa: CASRVEGTPYEQYF

j_gene: TRBJ2-2
abundance: NA
v_gene: TRBV2
d_gene: NA
CDR3nt: TGTGCCAGCCGACAGACAAACACCGGGGAGCTGTTTTTT
CDR3aa: CASRQTNTGELFF

j_gene: TRBJ1-6
abundance: NA
v_gene: TRBV30
d_gene: NA
CDR3nt: TGTGCCTGGAGTCCGAAAACGAGCTCCTATAATTCACCCCTCCACTTT
CDR3aa: CAWSPKTSSYNSPLHF

j_gene: TRBJ1-1
abundance: NA
v_gene: TRBV16
d_gene: NA
CDR3nt: TGTGCCAGCAGCCAATCATGGGCAGGGCGTGAAGCTTTCTTT
CDR3aa: CASSQSWAGREAFF

j_gene: TRBJ1-2
abundance: NA
v_gene: TRBV19
d_gene: NA
CDR3nt: TGTGCCAGTAGTAAGGGGGTAGTTAACTATGGCTACACCTTC
CDR3aa: CASSKGVVNYGYTF